These T cell receptor beta chains were read from a single sample in a study of cytomegalovirus exposure and HLA in healthy donors. Assay: immunoSEQ multiplex PCR; the TCRdb copy retains only in-frame clones and omits some. This sample has roughly 250,000 clones; 90% occur once, and the top ten carry 0.37%. What was sequenced was PBMCs. Receptors were obtained from a young woman in good health and CMV-seronegative. The CDR3 runs from the conserved cysteine through the conserved F or W. A D gene is named only where the DNA matches it firmly. Size is stated for part of the rows, as once, few or many counts, or as a class when the clone is expanded.

TGCGCCAGCAGCACCCGAAAAACAGGGGACACAGATACGCAGTATTTT CASSTRKTGDTDTQYF TRBD1 - TRBJ2-3 TRBV5-1
TGTGCCAGCAGTTTCAGGGCGACTAATGAAAAACTGTTTTTT CASSFRATNEKLFF - - TRBJ1-4 TRBV28
TGTGCCAGCACCGAGGCAGGGGGCGCGAAGGGCTACACCTTC CASTEAGGAKGYTF TRBD1 few TRBJ1-2 TRBV6-6
TGTGCCAGCAGGAGACAGGGGGCCTATGGCTACACCTTC CASRRQGAYGYTF TRBD1 - TRBJ1-2 TRBV27
TGTGCCAGTAGTGCCACAAGACAGGGCATAAACACCGGGGAGCTGTTTTTT CASSATRQGINTGELFF TRBD1 - TRBJ2-2 TRBV19
TGTGCCAGCGGACAGTCAACTAATGAAAAACTGTTTTTT CASGQSTNEKLFF - - TRBJ1-4 TRBV6-6
TGTGCCAGCAGTTTTTTGGTAGGCGGTTCACCCCTCCACTTT CASSFLVGGSPLHF - - TRBJ1-6 TRBV28
TGTGCCAGCAGTGAAGGACTAGGAAACACCGGGGAGCTGTTTTTT CASSEGLGNTGELFF - once TRBJ2-2 TRBV6-1
TGTGCCAGCAGCTTAGTATCAGGCGTGGGGAACACTGAAGCTTTCTTT CASSLVSGVGNTEAFF - - TRBJ1-1 TRBV7-9
TGTGCCAGCAGTGATCCGGGGGGGAGAACTTTCTTT CASSDPGGRTFF - - TRBJ1-1 TRBV25-1
TGTGCCAGCAGCCCGACAGGGGACGGGACAGATACGCAGTATTTT CASSPTGDGTDTQYF TRBD1 - TRBJ2-3 TRBV6-6
TGTGCCAGCAGCACAGGGTTTCAGCCCCAGCATTTT CASSTGFQPQHF - - TRBJ1-5 TRBV7-2
TGTGCCAGCAGCTTGGGGTCGAGTAACTATGGCTACACCTTC CASSLGSSNYGYTF - - TRBJ1-2 TRBV5-8
TGCGCCAGCAGCCAAGGGGTAACTAGCGACTGGCTCCCGAACACCGGGGAGCTGTTTTTT CASSQGVTSDWLPNTGELFF TRBD2 - TRBJ2-2 TRBV4-3
TGTGCCAGCAGCGAAGGACAGGGCGACGAGCAGTACTTC CASSEGQGDEQYF TRBD1 once TRBJ2-7 TRBV13
TGTGCCAGCAGCACGGGACTAGCGGGGGGCACCGGGGAGCTGTTTTTT CASSTGLAGGTGELFF TRBD2 - TRBJ2-2 TRBV7-2
TGTGCCTGGAGTCGGGACACCCTTCGATACAATGAGCAGTTCTTC CAWSRDTLRYNEQFF - - TRBJ2-1 TRBV30
TGTGCCAGCAGCGTGACCGGGGCCTACGAGCAGTACTTC CASSVTGAYEQYF - few TRBJ2-7 TRBV9
TGTGCCAGCAGTTACTCGAAACAGGAAAACAATGAGCAGTTCTTC CASSYSKQENNEQFF - - TRBJ2-1 TRBV6-6
TGTGCCAGCAGTGGGACATGGCAAGAGACCCAGTACTTC CASSGTWQETQYF - - TRBJ2-5 TRBV6-5
TGTGCCAGCAGTGGGGACAGGATGAACACTGAAGCTTTCTTT CASSGDRMNTEAFF TRBD1 - TRBJ1-1 TRBV2
TGTGCCAGTAGTCACAAATCCGGGACAGGGATGAACACTGAAGCTTTCTTT CASSHKSGTGMNTEAFF TRBD1 once TRBJ1-1 TRBV19
TGTGCCAGTTCCTTTAGTCGGGAGCTGAACACTGAAGCTTTCTTT CASSFSRELNTEAFF - - TRBJ1-1 TRBV6-1
TGTGCCATCAGGAGTGGGACAGCGAACACCGGGGAGCTGTTTTTT CAIRSGTANTGELFF TRBD1 - TRBJ2-2 TRBV10-3
TGTGCCAGCAGTTTAGGGCAGTTGAACACTGAAGCTTTCTTT CASSLGQLNTEAFF - - TRBJ1-1 TRBV28
TGCGCCAGCAGGGGTACTAGCGGAATCACAGATACGCAGTATTTT CASRGTSGITDTQYF TRBD2 - TRBJ2-3 TRBV5-1
TGTGCCCACAGGGGACGCTACACAGATACGCAGTATTTT CAHRGRYTDTQYF TRBD1 - TRBJ2-3 TRBV2
TGCGCCAGCAGCTTGGCGGGGAAAGTGCGGCTATCTGAAGCTTTCTTT CASSLAGKVRLSEAFF - - TRBJ1-1 TRBV5-1